This passage covers 26 T cell receptor beta chains from one sample sequenced in a study of blood T cell repertoires in COVID-19. Sequencing was performed with immunoSEQ multiplex PCR; in TCRdb, only in-frame clones are kept and a portion is missing. Found here are roughly 250,000 clones, around nine tenths of them singletons; the top ten hold 0.9% to 1%. The source material was peripheral blood. The receptors were gathered from a woman aged 40 to 50 who had recovered from COVID-19.

This chain links TRBV27 with TRBJ1-1; perhaps TRBD1 as D (6 bases). V shed 4 bases and J shed 6 bases, with 6 bases lying between them. Germline CDR1 reads MNHEY; CDR2 reads SMNVEV (reference sequence). This CDR3 is built from 11 residues. Here the CDR3 DNA reads TGTGCCAGCAGTTCAGGGGCTGAAGCTTTCTTT. Encoded protein: CASSSGAEAFF.

This clone was seen only a few times. The chain joins TRBV4-3 to TRBJ2-2, with a weak D call TRBD2 (5 bases). The CDR3 is made up of 16 amino acids. Germline CDR1 reads LGHNA; CDR2 reads YSLEER. Trimming left V 4 bases short and J 6 bases short, with 18 bases between. CDR3 DNA: TGCGCCAGCAGCCCTCACCCCGGGGTGGCGCCCGGGGAGCTGTTTTTT. It specifies CASSPHPGVAPGELFF.

This clone came up a few times. The chain links TRBV5-1 to TRBJ2-4, with 8 positions matching TRBD2. The CDR3 contains 13 residues. CDR1 is SGHRS, CDR2 YFSETQ, per germline. V gave up 7 bases and J gave up 9 bases; unmatched junction bases: 9. CDR3 coding DNA: TGCGCCAGCGGGGAGCGGGAGCGGGGCATTCAGTACTTC. This encodes CASGERERGIQYF.

J is TRBJ2-5 and V is TRBV5-1, with 11 bases matching TRBD1. In germline, CDR1 is SGHRS, CDR2 YFSETQ. The CDR3 covers 14 residues. The ends lost 4 bases at V and 5 bases at J; junction bases unmatched: 4. The CDR3 reads CASSPGQGGETQYF. CDR3 nucleotide sequence: TGCGCCAGCAGCCCGGGACAGGGGGGGGAGACCCAGTACTTC.

This chain joins TRBV6-2 or TRBV6-3 and TRBJ2-5; TRBD2 might be the D (5 bases). The CDR3 runs 15 residues. Deletions cut 2 bases from V and 5 bases from J, with 15 bases between. CDR1 and CDR2 from the germline V gene are MNHEY and SVGEGT. The CDR3 protein is CASSYRSPRRETQYF. DNA for the CDR3: TGTGCCAGCAGTTACCGGAGCCCCCGGAGGGAGACCCAGTACTTC.

The V and J genes are TRBV5-1 and TRBJ2-4, with D perhaps matching TRBD2 (5 bases). This CDR3 region has 17 residues. The V and J ends lost 1 base and 2 bases respectively, with 16 bases between them. Germline V gene lookup returns CDR1 SGHRS and CDR2 YFSETQ. The CDR3, as DNA: TGCGCCAGCAGCTTGAGCCGGGGATGGGGAACCAAAAACATTCAGTACTTC. Residues: CASSLSRGWGTKNIQYF.

This chain joins TRBV10-3 and TRBJ2-2; 9 nucleotides align to TRBD2. The trim removed 2 bases at V and 5 bases at J, leaving 3 bases unmatched. The CDR3 is 15 residues long. Germline V gene sequence: CDR1 ENHRY, CDR2 SYGVKD. The CDR3 protein is CAISEGLAGTGELFF. In DNA form, the CDR3 reads TGTGCCATCAGTGAGGGGCTAGCGGGAACCGGGGAGCTGTTTTTT.

The chain combines TRBV30 with TRBJ2-5, with 8 bases aligning to TRBD1. The CDR3 is made up of 13 amino acids. The V gene end was trimmed by 0 bases and the J gene end by 7 bases; junction bases not matched to a gene: 4. CDR1 is GTSNPN, CDR2 SVGIG, per germline (reference sequence). This CDR3 is CAWSVQGVGTQYF. CDR3 DNA: TGTGCCTGGAGTGTACAGGGGGTGGGGACCCAGTACTTC.

This clone was counted between two and nine times. The J gene is TRBJ1-2, the V gene TRBV19, with TRBD1 identical over 8 bases. The germline gives CDR1 LNHDA, CDR2 SQIVND (reference sequence). V lost 4 bases, J lost 4 bases, and 8 bases stayed unmatched. CDR3 length: 15 residues. The CDR3, as DNA: TGTGCCAGTAGTAAGGCGGCAGGGGGCAGCTATGGCTACACCTTC. Encoded protein: CASSKAAGGSYGYTF.

This clone was observed a single time. The chain employs TRBV19 and TRBJ1-1; no clear D gene. The V gene lost 6 bases and the J gene lost 5 bases, with 13 bases spanning the gap. Germline V gives CDR1 LNHDA, CDR2 SQIVND (reference sequence). CDR3 size: 13 residues. The CDR3 DNA reads as TGTGCCAGTAGCCAAGGGAGGCAGACTGAAGCTTTCTTT. Its protein is CASSQGRQTEAFF.

The chain carries TRBV11-2 and TRBJ1-3; D may be TRBD1 (6 bases). The germline CDR1 and CDR2 sequences are SGHAT and FQNNGV. V was trimmed by 1 base and J by 0 bases, leaving 7 bases between them. The CDR3 is 15 residues long. The CDR3 is CASSLVGGSGNTIYF. CDR3 DNA sequence: TGTGCCAGCAGCTTAGTAGGGGGCTCTGGAAACACCATATATTTT.

The chain is built from TRBV10-1 and TRBJ1-4; TRBD1 aligns across 7 bases. Per the germline V gene, CDR1 is WNHNN and CDR2 is SYGVQD (reference sequence). The CDR3 extends over 14 amino acids. With V trimmed by 7 bases and J by 6 bases, 8 bases remained unmatched. The CDR3 is CASNRQGGDEKLFF. For the CDR3, the DNA is TGCGCCAGCAACCGACAGGGTGGAGATGAAAAACTGTTTTTT.

CDR3 sequence: CASRASGADTQYF. The CDR3 nucleotides are TGCGCCAGCAGGGCTAGCGGCGCAGATACGCAGTATTTT. The chain recombines TRBV5-1 with TRBJ2-3; 7 bases are shared with TRBD2. The CDR3 extends over 13 amino acids. Germline V gene sequence: CDR1 SGHRS, CDR2 YFSETQ. V shed 5 bases, J shed 4 bases, and the junction held 4 bases outside the gene matches.

This chain uses TRBV9 with TRBJ2-2, with D possibly matching TRBD1 (6 bases). The V and J ends lost 4 bases and 0 bases respectively, with 13 bases between them. Germline V gene lookup returns CDR1 SGDLS and CDR2 YYNGEE. CDR3 length: 16 amino acids. CDR3 in amino acids: CASSRSWTANTGELFF. The CDR3 DNA sequence: TGTGCCAGCAGCAGGTCTTGGACAGCGAACACCGGGGAGCTGTTTTTT.

V gene TRBV19 combines with J gene TRBJ2-5, with a possible D match to TRBD2 (6 bases). Germline V lookup: CDR1 LNHDA, CDR2 SQIVND (reference sequence). Trimming left V 5 bases short and J 5 bases short, with 15 bases between. This CDR3 has 14 residues. CDR3 loop: CASSAGTLRETQYF. The CDR3 region has the DNA TGTGCCAGTAGTGCGGGGACCCTCCGGGAGACCCAGTACTTC.

This clone was detected only a few times. This chain connects TRBV27 to TRBJ1-6; D possibly corresponds to TRBD1 (6 bases). This CDR3 has 14 residues. Germline V gene data show CDR1 as MNHEY and CDR2 as SMNVEV (reference sequence). Trimming took 6 bases from V and 8 from J, leaving 14 bases between them. The CDR3 region is CASRLTGSDSPLHF. The CDR3, as DNA: TGTGCCAGCAGGTTGACAGGTTCGGATTCACCCCTCCACTTT.

The V gene is TRBV9, the J gene TRBJ1-1; possibly TRBD1 for D (6 bases). V was cut by 0 bases and J by 10 bases, with 13 bases left in between. Germline V CDR1 and CDR2: SGDLS, YYNGEE. The CDR3 consists of 13 residues. The CDR3, as DNA: TGTGCCAGCAGCGTAGAGGGGGGGTCAGGAGCTTTCTTT. Amino acids: CASSVEGGSGAFF.

This chain uses TRBV6-5 with TRBJ1-3; D is perhaps TRBD1 (6 bases). This CDR3 has 13 amino acids. Germline lookup yields CDR1 MNHEY and CDR2 SVGAGI. Trimming pared 6 bases from V and 2 bases from J, leaving 8 bases between. The CDR3 here is CASRGAAGNTIYF. The CDR3 DNA follows: TGTGCCAGCAGGGGGGCAGCTGGAAACACCATATATTTT.

The chain has TRBV6-1 and TRBJ1-1, with D perhaps matching TRBD1 (5 bases). Germline CDR1 and CDR2: MNHNS and SASEGT. This CDR3 contains 15 residues. The V end lost 1 base, the J end lost 5 bases, and 14 bases lay between the germline ends. The CDR3, as DNA: TGTGCCAGCAGTGAAGTAGGGTACGGGGGGACTGAAGCTTTCTTT. This encodes CASSEVGYGGTEAFF.

V is TRBV19 and J is TRBJ2-5, with 8 bases lining up with TRBD1. Germline assignment: CDR1 LNHDA and CDR2 SQIVND (reference sequence). This CDR3 comprises 14 residues. With 6 bases clipped from V and 4 bases from J, the junction kept 7 bases outside the gene matches. The CDR3 bases are TGTGCCAGTAGACCTGGACAGGGAGGAGAGACCCAGTACTTC. Residues: CASRPGQGGETQYF.

The gene calls are TRBV12-3 or TRBV12-4 and TRBJ1-2, with a weak D call TRBD1 (6 bases). With 6 bases removed from V and 2 bases from J, the gap between germline ends came to 10 bases. This CDR3 region has 13 residues. The CDR3 DNA is TGTGCCAGCAGCCTGGACAGCAACTATGGCTACACCTTC. Translated: CASSLDSNYGYTF.

This chain uses TRBV30 with TRBJ2-3; D call uncertain. CDR1 is GTSNPN and CDR2 is SVGIG in the germline V gene (reference sequence). The CDR3 runs 12 residues. Trimming left V 2 bases short and J 5 bases short, with 8 bases between. The CDR3 sequence: CAWSRVLDTQYF. The CDR3 DNA follows: TGTGCCTGGAGTCGAGTTTTAGATACGCAGTATTTT.

The V and J genes are TRBV30 and TRBJ2-3; the match to TRBD2 covers 12 bases. This CDR3 region has 15 residues. Germline values: CDR1 GTSNPN, CDR2 SVGIG (reference sequence). J gave up 4 bases and V 0 bases, and 2 bases lay outside the gene matches. Here the CDR3 reads CAWSVGLAGSDTQYF. Here the CDR3 DNA reads TGTGCCTGGAGTGTCGGACTAGCGGGATCAGATACGCAGTATTTT.

The rearrangement uses TRBV6-5 and TRBJ2-1; D is possibly TRBD2 (6 bases). V shed 10 bases and J shed 4 bases, with 14 bases lying between them. Germline V CDR1 and CDR2: MNHEY, SVGAGI. This CDR3 contains 13 residues. The CDR3 is CATLGGFYNEQFF. DNA of the CDR3: TGTGCCACCCTCGGGGGATTTTACAATGAGCAGTTCTTC.

The CDR3, as DNA: TGTGCCAGCAGCCCGGTTCGGCTGTCCCCCTCGGGTGAGCAGTTCTTC. Translating it yields CASSPVRLSPSGEQFF. The chain couples TRBV5-6 to TRBJ2-1; D unresolved. This CDR3 is built from 16 residues. Germline loops: CDR1 SGHDT, CDR2 YYEEEE. The V and J ends lost 4 bases and 9 bases respectively, with 23 bases between them.

The V call is TRBV7-3, the J call TRBJ1-2; 7 positions agree with TRBD1. The CDR3 covers 17 residues. V gave up 4 bases and J gave up 2 bases; unmatched junction bases: 13. CDR1 and CDR2 from the germline V gene are SGHTA and FQGTGA. In DNA, the CDR3 is TGTGCCAGCAGCTCTTACCCCCGGGACAGACAAAACTATGGCTACACCTTC. It is translated as CASSSYPRDRQNYGYTF.